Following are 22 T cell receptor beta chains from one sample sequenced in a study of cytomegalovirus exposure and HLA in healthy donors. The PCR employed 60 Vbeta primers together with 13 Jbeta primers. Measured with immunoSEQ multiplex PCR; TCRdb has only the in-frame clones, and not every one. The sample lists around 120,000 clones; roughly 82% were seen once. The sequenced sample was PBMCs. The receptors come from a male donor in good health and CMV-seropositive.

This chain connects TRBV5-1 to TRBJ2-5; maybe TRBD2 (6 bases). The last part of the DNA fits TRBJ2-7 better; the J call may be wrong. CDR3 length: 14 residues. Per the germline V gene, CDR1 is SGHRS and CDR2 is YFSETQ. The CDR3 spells CASSFYGRLDEQYF. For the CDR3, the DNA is TGCGCCAGCAGCTTTTACGGGAGACTGGACGAGCAGTACTTC.

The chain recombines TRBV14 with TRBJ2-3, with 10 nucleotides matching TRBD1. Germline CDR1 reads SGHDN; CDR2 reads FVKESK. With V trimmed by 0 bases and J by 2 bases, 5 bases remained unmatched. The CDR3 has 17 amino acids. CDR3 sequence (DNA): TGTGCCAGCAGCCAAGATGGGACAGGGGCTGTCACAGATACGCAGTATTTT. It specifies CASSQDGTGAVTDTQYF.

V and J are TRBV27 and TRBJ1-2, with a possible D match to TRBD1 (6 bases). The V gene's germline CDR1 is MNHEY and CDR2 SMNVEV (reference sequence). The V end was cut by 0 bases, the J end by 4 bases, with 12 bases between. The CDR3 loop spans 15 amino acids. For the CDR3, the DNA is TGTGCCAGCAGTTTATCGAGAGGACAGAGCTATGGCTACACCTTC. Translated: CASSLSRGQSYGYTF.

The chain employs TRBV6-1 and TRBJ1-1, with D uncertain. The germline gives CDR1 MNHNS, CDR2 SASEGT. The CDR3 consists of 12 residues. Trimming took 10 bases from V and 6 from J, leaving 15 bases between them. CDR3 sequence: CATLSYGAEAFF. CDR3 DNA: TGTGCCACCCTCTCTTACGGGGCTGAAGCTTTCTTT.

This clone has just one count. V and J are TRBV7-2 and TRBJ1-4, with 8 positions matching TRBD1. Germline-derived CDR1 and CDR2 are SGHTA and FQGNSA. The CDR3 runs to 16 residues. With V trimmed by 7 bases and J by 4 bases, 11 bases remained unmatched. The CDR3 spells CASNPPRTGFNEKLFF. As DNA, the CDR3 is TGTGCCAGCAACCCTCCTAGGACAGGGTTTAATGAAAAACTGTTTTTT.

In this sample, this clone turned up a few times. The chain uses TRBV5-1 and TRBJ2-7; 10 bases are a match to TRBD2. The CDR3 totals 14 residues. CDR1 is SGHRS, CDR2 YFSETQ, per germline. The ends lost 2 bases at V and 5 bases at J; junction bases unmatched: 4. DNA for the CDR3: TGCGCCAGCAGCTTAGCGGGAGGGCCCGACGAGCAGTACTTC. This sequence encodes CASSLAGGPDEQYF.

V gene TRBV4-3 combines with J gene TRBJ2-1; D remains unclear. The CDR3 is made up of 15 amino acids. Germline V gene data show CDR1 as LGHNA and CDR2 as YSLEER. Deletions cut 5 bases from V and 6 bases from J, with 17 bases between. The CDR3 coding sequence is TGCGCCAGCAGCGCTACCAACAGATTCTCCAATGAGCAGTTCTTC. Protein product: CASSATNRFSNEQFF.

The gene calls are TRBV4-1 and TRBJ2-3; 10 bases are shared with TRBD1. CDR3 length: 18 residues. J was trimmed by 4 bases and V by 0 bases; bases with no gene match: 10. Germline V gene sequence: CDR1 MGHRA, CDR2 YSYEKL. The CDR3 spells CASSQDASGQGVPDTQYF. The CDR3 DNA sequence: TGCGCCAGCAGCCAAGATGCGAGCGGACAGGGGGTGCCAGATACGCAGTATTTT.

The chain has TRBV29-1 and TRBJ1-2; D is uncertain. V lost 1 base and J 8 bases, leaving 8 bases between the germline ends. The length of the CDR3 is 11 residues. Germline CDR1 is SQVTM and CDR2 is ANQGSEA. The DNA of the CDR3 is TGCAGCGTTGAAGGGGGAGGGGGCTACACCTTC. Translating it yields CSVEGGGGYTF.

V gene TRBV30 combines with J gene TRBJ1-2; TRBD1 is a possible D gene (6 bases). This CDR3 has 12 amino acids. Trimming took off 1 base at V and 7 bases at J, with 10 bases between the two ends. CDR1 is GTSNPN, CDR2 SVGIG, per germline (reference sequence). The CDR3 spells CAWSARQVGYTF. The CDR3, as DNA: TGTGCCTGGAGTGCCCGACAGGTTGGCTACACCTTC.

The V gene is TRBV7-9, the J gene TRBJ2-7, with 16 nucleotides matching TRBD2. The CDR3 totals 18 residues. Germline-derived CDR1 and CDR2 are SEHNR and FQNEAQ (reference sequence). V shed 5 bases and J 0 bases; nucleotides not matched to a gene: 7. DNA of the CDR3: TGTGCCAGCAGCATAGGGACTAGCGGGAGGGGTAGCTCCTACGAGCAGTACTTC. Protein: CASSIGTSGRGSSYEQYF.

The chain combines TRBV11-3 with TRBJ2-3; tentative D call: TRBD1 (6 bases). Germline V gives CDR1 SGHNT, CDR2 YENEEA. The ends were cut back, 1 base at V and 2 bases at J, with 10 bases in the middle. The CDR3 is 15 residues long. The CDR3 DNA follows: TGTGCCAGCAGCTTAGGAGGGGGTTTCACAGATACGCAGTATTTT. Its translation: CASSLGGGFTDTQYF.

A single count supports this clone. The CDR3 protein is CASSPPASGSFSPYEQYF. CDR3 DNA sequence: TGTGCCAGCTCACCACCGGCTAGCGGGAGCTTTTCCCCCTACGAGCAGTACTTC. This sequence joins TRBV18 and TRBJ2-7; 10 bases fit TRBD2. The CDR3 has 18 residues. Germline V gives CDR1 KGHSH, CDR2 LQKENI. The V segment lost 0 bases and the J segment 2 bases; nucleotides outside the gene matches: 10.

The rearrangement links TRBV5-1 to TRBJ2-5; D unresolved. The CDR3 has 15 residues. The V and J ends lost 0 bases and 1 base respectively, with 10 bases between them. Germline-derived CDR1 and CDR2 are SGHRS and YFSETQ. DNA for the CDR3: TGCGCCAGCAGCTTGGTAGGCGGCCCCCAAGAGACCCAGTACTTC. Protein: CASSLVGGPQETQYF.

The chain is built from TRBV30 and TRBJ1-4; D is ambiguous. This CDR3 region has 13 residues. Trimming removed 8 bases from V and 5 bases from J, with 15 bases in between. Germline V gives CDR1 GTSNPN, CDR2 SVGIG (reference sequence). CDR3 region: CAGLPRHNEKLFF. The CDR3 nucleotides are TGTGCCGGACTGCCCCGTCACAATGAAAAACTGTTTTTT.

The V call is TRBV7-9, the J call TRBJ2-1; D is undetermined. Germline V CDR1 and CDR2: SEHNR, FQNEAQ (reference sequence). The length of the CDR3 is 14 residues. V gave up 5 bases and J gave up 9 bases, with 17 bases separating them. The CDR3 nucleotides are TGTGCCAGCAGCCCGAGACGGTCGCTAGGTGAGCAGTTCTTC. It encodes CASSPRRSLGEQFF.

CDR3 region: CASSQERRSYGYTF. In nucleotides, the CDR3 is TGCGCCAGCAGCCAAGAGAGGCGGAGTTATGGCTACACCTTC. The chain has TRBV4-3 and TRBJ1-2; D unclear. V lost 0 bases, J lost 5 bases, and 10 bases lay in between. Germline CDR1 reads LGHNA; CDR2 reads YSLEER. This CDR3 spans 14 amino acids.

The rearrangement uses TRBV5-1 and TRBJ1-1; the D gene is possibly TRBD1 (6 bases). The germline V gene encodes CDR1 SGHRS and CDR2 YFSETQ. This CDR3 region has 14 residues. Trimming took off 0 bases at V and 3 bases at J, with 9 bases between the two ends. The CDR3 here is CASSLDRVDTEAFF. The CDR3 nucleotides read TGCGCCAGCAGCTTGGACAGGGTTGACACTGAAGCTTTCTTT.

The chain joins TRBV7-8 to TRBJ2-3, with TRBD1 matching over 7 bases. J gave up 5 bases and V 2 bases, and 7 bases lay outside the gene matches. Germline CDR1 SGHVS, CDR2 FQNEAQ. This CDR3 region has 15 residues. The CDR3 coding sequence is TGTGCCAGCAGCTTACGAGACAGGGTAGGAGATACGCAGTATTTT. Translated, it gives CASSLRDRVGDTQYF.

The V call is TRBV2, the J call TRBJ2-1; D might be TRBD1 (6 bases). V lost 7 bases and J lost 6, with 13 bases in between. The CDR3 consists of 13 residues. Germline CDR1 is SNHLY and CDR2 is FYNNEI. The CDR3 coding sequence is TGTGCCAGCACCGTACAGGGCGGCAATGAGCAGTTCTTC. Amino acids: CASTVQGGNEQFF.

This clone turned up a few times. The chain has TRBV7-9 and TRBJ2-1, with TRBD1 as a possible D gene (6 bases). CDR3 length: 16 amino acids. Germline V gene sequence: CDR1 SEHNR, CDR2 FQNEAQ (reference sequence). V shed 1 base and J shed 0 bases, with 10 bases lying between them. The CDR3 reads CASSLEGTRSYNEQFF. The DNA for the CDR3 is TGTGCCAGCAGCTTAGAGGGGACACGCTCCTACAATGAGCAGTTCTTC.

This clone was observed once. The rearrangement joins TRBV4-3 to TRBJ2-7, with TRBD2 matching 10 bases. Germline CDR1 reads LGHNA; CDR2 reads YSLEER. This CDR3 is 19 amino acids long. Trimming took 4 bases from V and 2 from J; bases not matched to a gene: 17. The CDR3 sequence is CASSPETTDILAGTYEQYF. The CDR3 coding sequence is TGCGCCAGCAGCCCGGAGACGACAGATATACTAGCGGGAACCTACGAGCAGTACTTC.